One and the same sample provided the 25 T cell receptor beta chains below, sequenced in a study of identical twins. TCRdb ran MiXCR on the 5' RACE reads and lists one entry per CDR3 protein. The data show around 1.7 million distinct CDR3 sequences, roughly a third seen once. Material: cord blood. These receptor sequences come from a newborn girl in good health.

The V call is TRBV10-3, the J call TRBJ1-2, with 10 nucleotides matching TRBD1. Germline V gives CDR1 ENHRY, CDR2 SYGVKD. The CDR3 sequence is 13 residues long. With V trimmed by 8 bases and J by 4 bases, 4 bases remained unmatched. The CDR3 DNA reads TGTGCCATCCCCAGGACAGGGGGCTATGGCTACACCTTC. Protein product: CAIPRTGGYGYTF.

This clonotype was detected a few times. This sequence joins TRBV24-1 and TRBJ2-3; D is possibly TRBD2 (6 bases). Between the trimmed V and J ends, which lost 6 bases and 1 base, there was a span of 10 bases. CDR1 and CDR2 (germline): KGHDR, SFDVKD. The CDR3 runs 14 residues. In DNA form, the CDR3 reads TGTGCCACCAGTTTGGGACTTGGCACAGATACGCAGTATTTT. Encoded protein: CATSLGLGTDTQYF.

The chain employs TRBV7-2 and TRBJ2-7, with a possible D match to TRBD2 (5 bases). From germline, CDR1 is SGHTA and CDR2 FQGNSA. This CDR3 contains 15 residues. The ends were cut back, 4 bases at V and 7 bases at J, with 20 bases in the middle. CDR3 DNA sequence: TGTGCCAGCAGCTCACATTCGCGAGGGCGTCGGGAGCAGTACTTC. Translated, it gives CASSSHSRGRREQYF.

This sequence joins TRBV12-3 or TRBV12-4 and TRBJ2-4; no clear D. This CDR3 has 11 residues. V was shortened by 2 bases and J by 6 bases, with 2 bases between the two germline ends. The CDR3 sequence is CASSLTNIQYF. CDR3 DNA: TGTGCCAGCAGTTTAACAAACATTCAGTACTTC.

This clonotype was recorded at least ten times. J is TRBJ2-1 and V is TRBV29-1, with D perhaps given as TRBD1 or TRBD2 (6 bases each). V lost 7 bases, J lost 6 bases, and 13 bases lay in between. Germline V CDR1 and CDR2: SQVTM, ANQGSEA. The CDR3 is 12 amino acids. CDR3: CSGGGLVNEQFF. The CDR3 DNA reads as TGCAGCGGAGGGGGGCTGGTCAATGAGCAGTTCTTC.

Only a few counts were recorded for this clonotype. The V call is TRBV18, the J call TRBJ2-3; D is unclear. Trimming stripped 1 base from V and 2 bases from J, with 7 bases between. The V gene's germline CDR1 is KGHSH and CDR2 LQKENI. There are 14 residues in the CDR3. This CDR3 reads CASSPLGLTDTQYF. The CDR3 DNA is TGTGCCAGCTCACCACTTGGCCTCACAGATACGCAGTATTTT.

This clonotype has just a few counts. The V and J genes are TRBV20-1 and TRBJ1-4; the match to TRBD1 covers 7 bases. From germline, CDR1 is DFQATT and CDR2 SNEGSKA (reference sequence). The CDR3 extends over 17 amino acids. The junction had 13 bases not matched to a gene; V was cut back by 6 bases and J by 0 bases. The CDR3, as DNA: TGCAGTGCCCCACTCACAGGGGCCCCTGCAACTAATGAAAAACTGTTTTTT. Translated, it gives CSAPLTGAPATNEKLFF.

This chain joins TRBV6-6 and TRBJ2-3, with 7 bases matching TRBD2. The CDR3 totals 16 residues. V dropped 1 base and J dropped 5; count of bases not matched to a gene: 9. CDR1 is MNHNY, CDR2 SVGAGI, per germline (reference sequence). The CDR3 sequence: CASSYFVGGPVDTQYF. CDR3 coding DNA: TGTGCCAGCAGTTACTTCGTGGGAGGGCCGGTAGATACGCAGTATTTT.

The chain links TRBV20-1 to TRBJ2-2; D remains ambiguous. The V and J ends lost 1 base and 0 bases respectively, with 9 bases between them. CDR1 and CDR2 from the germline V gene are DFQATT and SNEGSKA (reference sequence). The CDR3 has 15 residues. CDR3 sequence: CSARALIANTGELFF. The CDR3 coding sequence is TGCAGTGCTAGAGCGCTGATTGCGAACACCGGGGAGCTGTTTTTT.

The chain links TRBV12-3 or TRBV12-4 to TRBJ2-4; 14 bases map to TRBD2. The V gene end was trimmed by 6 bases and the J gene end by 1 base; junction bases not matched to a gene: 11. This CDR3 is built from 19 residues. The CDR3 bases are TGTGCCAGCAGCCCTCAGGGACTAGCGGGAGTGGGGGCCAAAAACATTCAGTACTTC. This gives the protein CASSPQGLAGVGAKNIQYF.

The V call is TRBV10-3, the J call TRBJ1-1; possible D gene TRBD1, 6 bases. The V and J ends lost 0 bases and 12 bases respectively, with 11 bases between them. Germline-derived CDR1 and CDR2 are ENHRY and SYGVKD. CDR3 length equals 12 residues. CDR3 sequence: CAISESGTRTFF. In DNA form, the CDR3 reads TGTGCCATCAGTGAGTCCGGGACAAGGACTTTCTTT.

This clonotype has just a few counts. J is TRBJ2-1 and V is TRBV12-3 or TRBV12-4; 8 bases are shared with TRBD2. The CDR3 sequence is 16 residues long. The ends lost 6 bases at V and 5 bases at J; junction bases unmatched: 12. The DNA of the CDR3 is TGTGCCAGCAGCCGCCGAACTAGCGGTTCAGACAATGAGCAGTTCTTC. Translating gives CASSRRTSGSDNEQFF.

This clonotype was picked up a small number of times. The chain uses TRBV29-1 and TRBJ1-2, with 11 bases matching TRBD1. After removal of 4 bases from V and 2 bases from J, the junction contained 3 bases not matched to a gene. The CDR3 has 14 amino acids. CDR1 SQVTM and CDR2 ANQGSEA come from the germline V gene. The CDR3 coding sequence is TGCAGCGTTGGCCGGGACAGGGGGAACTATGGCTACACCTTC. It specifies CSVGRDRGNYGYTF.

The chain employs TRBV6-5 and TRBJ2-7, with TRBD2 as a possible D gene (6 bases). V gave up 11 bases and J gave up 5 bases, with 22 bases separating them. The germline gives CDR1 MNHEY, CDR2 SVGAGI. CDR3 size: 14 residues. CDR3 DNA sequence: TGTGCCCGCAATCCGGGACTGTCTAACAACGAGCAGTACTTC. Translating it yields CARNPGLSNNEQYF.

This chain uses TRBV12-3 or TRBV12-4 with TRBJ2-1; D may be TRBD1 (7 bases). V was shortened by 5 bases and J by 8 bases, with 22 bases between the two germline ends. CDR3 size: 16 residues. This chain's CDR3 is CASSLAAGQFRDEQFF. As DNA, the CDR3 is TGTGCCAGCAGTCTCGCGGCGGGACAGTTTAGGGATGAGCAGTTCTTC.

The chain carries TRBV9 and TRBJ1-2; maybe TRBD1 (6 bases). V was shortened by 0 bases and J by 5 bases, with 11 bases between the two germline ends. The CDR3 sequence is 14 residues long. The V gene's germline CDR1 is SGDLS and CDR2 YYNGEE. The CDR3 spells CASSVDGRGYGYTF. Written as DNA, the CDR3 is TGTGCCAGCAGCGTAGATGGCAGGGGTTATGGCTACACCTTC.

The chain joins TRBV10-2 to TRBJ1-1; maybe TRBD1 (5 bases). This CDR3 has 17 residues. V shed 7 bases and J shed 0 bases, with 21 bases lying between them. Germline CDR1 is WSHSY and CDR2 is SAAADI. CDR3: CASKLGVFPYLNTEAFF. CDR3 DNA sequence: TGCGCCAGCAAGCTGGGGGTCTTCCCCTACCTGAACACTGAAGCTTTCTTT.

This clonotype was seen a few times. The chain is built from TRBV5-1 and TRBJ1-1, with unresolved D. Trimming pared 4 bases from V and 2 bases from J, leaving 15 bases between. CDR1 is SGHRS, CDR2 YFSETQ, per germline. The CDR3 sequence is 15 residues long. In DNA, the CDR3 is TGCGCCAGCAGCCTAGGCCTGGCGGAAAACACTGAAGCTTTCTTT. Protein: CASSLGLAENTEAFF.

This chain links TRBV2 with TRBJ1-2, with unresolved D. This CDR3 spans 11 amino acids. V lost 8 bases and J 8 bases, leaving 12 bases between the germline ends. CDR1 is SNHLY and CDR2 is FYNNEI in the germline V gene. The CDR3 protein is CASDKEWGYTF. DNA of the CDR3: TGTGCCAGCGACAAGGAGTGGGGCTACACCTTC.

The chain employs TRBV20-1 and TRBJ2-3; possibly TRBD2 for D (6 bases). The CDR3 sequence is 14 residues long. The germline V and J ends were trimmed by 3 bases and 3 bases, with 13 bases remaining between them. Germline V gene lookup returns CDR1 DFQATT and CDR2 SNEGSKA (reference sequence). The CDR3 sequence: CSASSGRGTDTQYF. The CDR3 DNA is TGCAGTGCTAGTTCCGGGAGAGGTACAGATACGCAGTATTTT.

The J gene is TRBJ2-5, the V gene TRBV9; D gene unclear. With 1 base removed from V and 1 base from J, the gap between germline ends came to 8 bases. This CDR3 contains 14 residues. CDR1 is SGDLS, CDR2 YYNGEE, per germline. CDR3 sequence reads: CASSVSQLQETQYF. The CDR3 DNA reads as TGTGCCAGCAGCGTATCCCAGCTCCAAGAGACCCAGTACTTC.

To note about this clonotype: The junction shows a germline mismatch at one end, possibly a read error. This chain links TRBV6-2 or TRBV6-3 with TRBJ2-5; TRBD1 matches 7 bases. The V gene's germline CDR1 is MNHEY and CDR2 SVGEGT. The CDR3 contains 16 residues. CDR3 amino acids: CTSSSYRGAKWETQYF. Here the CDR3 DNA reads TGTACCAGCAGTTCCTACAGGGGTGCGAAGTGGGAGACCCAGTACTTC.

The chain joins TRBV20-1 to TRBJ1-4; the match to TRBD1 covers 8 bases. This CDR3 is built from 16 residues. The ends lost 0 bases at V and 7 bases at J; junction bases unmatched: 10. Per germline, CDR1 DFQATT and CDR2 SNEGSKA (reference sequence). This chain's CDR3 is CSARDVVRQGAEKLFF. The CDR3 DNA reads as TGCAGTGCTAGAGATGTGGTTCGGCAGGGGGCTGAAAAACTGTTTTTT.

V and J are TRBV28 and TRBJ1-4, with 9 bases fitting TRBD1. CDR3 length equals 16 residues. J was trimmed by 6 bases and V by 2 bases; bases with no gene match: 7. Germline V CDR1 and CDR2: MDHEN, SYDVKM. This chain's CDR3 is CASSLNRGRGDEKLFF. CDR3 DNA: TGTGCCAGCAGTTTAAACAGGGGGCGCGGGGATGAAAAACTGTTTTTT.

This clonotype was found a few times. The chain combines TRBV25-1 with TRBJ1-1, with 7 bases matching TRBD1. Trimming removed 4 bases from V and 1 base from J; junction bases left unmatched: 18. This CDR3 region has 19 residues. Germline V CDR1 and CDR2: MGHDK, SYGVNS. The CDR3 here is CASSGYKEQGRLANTEAFF. The CDR3 DNA reads TGTGCCAGCAGTGGGTACAAAGAACAGGGGAGGTTGGCGAACACTGAAGCTTTCTTT. Full variable domain (rest looked up from reference TRBV25-1 and TRBJ1-1): EADIYQTPRYLVIGTGKKITLECSQTMGHDKMYWYQQDPGMELHLIHYSYGVNSTEKGDLSSESTVSRIRTEHFPLTLESARPSHTSQYLCASSGYKEQGRLANTEAFFGQGTRLTVV.